This T cell receptor beta chain was sequenced for a study of OX40 agonist ivuxolimab in advanced cancers. Overall study: People who had prior anti-PD-1, anti-PD-L1 or anti-CTLA-4 therapy could take part, and around 40% had some.

This table comes from immunoSEQ multiplex PCR, and its TCRdb copy is limited to in-frame clones, with some not included. The table lists approximately 70,000 clones, over 80% of them singletons. The CDR3 totals 14 residues. Trimming took 3 bases from V and 7 from J, leaving 13 bases between them. CDR1 is SGHTA, CDR2 FQGNSA, per germline. The chain uses TRBV7-2 and TRBJ2-1, with D hard to call. This specimen was CD4+ or CD8+ T cells sorted from blood, taken in a trial of the OX40 agonist ivuxolimab. This clonotype originated in an adult with an advanced solid tumor such as melanoma, head and neck, liver or kidney cancer. CDR3 amino acids: CASSFSHVVNEQFF. Written as DNA, the CDR3 is TGTGCCAGCAGCTTTAGCCACGTGGTGAATGAGCAGTTCTTC.